These 14 T cell receptor beta chains came from one sample sequenced in a study of cytomegalovirus exposure and HLA in healthy donors. The PCR contained 60 Vbeta and 13 Jbeta primers. Here immunoSEQ multiplex PCR was the method, and the copy in TCRdb shows in-frame clones only, minus some. The listing records roughly 190,000 clones. Input material: PBMCs. The receptor set was obtained from a woman between 18 and 30 years old in good health and CMV-seropositive.

The genes are TRBV14 and TRBJ2-1, with 9 bases aligning to TRBD2. V shed 1 base, J shed 9 bases, and the junction held 7 bases outside the gene matches. CDR1 and CDR2 (germline): SGHDN, FVKESK. CDR3 size: 15 residues. The CDR3 spells CASSQVGGGAGEQFF. In DNA form, the CDR3 reads TGTGCCAGCAGCCAAGTTGGCGGGGGGGCAGGTGAGCAGTTCTTC.

The gene calls are TRBV27 and TRBJ1-1, with 10 bases lining up with TRBD1. Trimming at V came to 5 bases and at J to 3 bases, leaving 6 bases not matched to a gene. The germline V gene has CDR1 MNHEY and CDR2 SMNVEV (reference sequence). The CDR3 sequence is 15 residues long. CDR3 bases: TGTGCCAGCAGTAAGGACAGGGGGAGACACACTGAAGCTTTCTTT. Translating gives CASSKDRGRHTEAFF.

The chain links TRBV2 to TRBJ2-1; D call uncertain. The CDR3 length is 11 residues. V was clipped by 4 bases and J by 7 bases, with 5 bases between them. CDR1 is SNHLY and CDR2 is FYNNEI in the germline V gene. For the CDR3, the DNA is TGTGCCAGCAGTGGACTGAATGAGCAGTTCTTC. This codes for CASSGLNEQFF.

The rearrangement joins TRBV2 to TRBJ1-5; 7 nucleotides agree with TRBD1. Germline-derived CDR1 and CDR2 are SNHLY and FYNNEI. This CDR3 region has 14 residues. J lost 0 bases, V lost 5 bases, and 1 base had no gene match. CDR3 DNA: TGTGCCAGCAGTACAGGGGCTAGCAATCAGCCCCAGCATTTT. Encoded protein: CASSTGASNQPQHF.

The chain uses TRBV5-6 and TRBJ1-1; 7 bases fit TRBD1. Trimming took 6 bases from V and 3 from J; bases not matched to a gene: 11. Germline CDR1 reads SGHDT; CDR2 reads YYEEEE. The CDR3 consists of 15 residues. Written as DNA, the CDR3 is TGTGCCAGCACCTACAGGGGTTTGAAGGACACTGAAGCTTTCTTT. This encodes CASTYRGLKDTEAFF.

V gene TRBV11-3 combines with J gene TRBJ2-3; 9 nucleotides align to TRBD2. V trimming: 1 base; J trimming: 10 bases; junction bases outside the gene matches: 9. There are 15 residues in the CDR3. In germline, CDR1 is SGHNT, CDR2 YENEEA. CDR3 DNA sequence: TGTGCCAGCAGCTTAGGAGTAGCGGGAGAATGGGCGCAGTATTTT. Its protein is CASSLGVAGEWAQYF.

The rearrangement links TRBV25-1 to TRBJ2-7; TRBD1 is a possible D gene (6 bases). V was pared by 6 bases and J by 2 bases, with 14 bases between. Germline V gene lookup returns CDR1 MGHDK and CDR2 SYGVNS. The CDR3 consists of 14 residues. In DNA form, the CDR3 reads TGTGCCAGCAGAAACAACAGGGTTCCCTACGAGCAGTACTTC. This codes for CASRNNRVPYEQYF.

The V gene is TRBV5-1, the J gene TRBJ2-1; a weak D match, TRBD2 (6 bases). CDR3 length: 16 amino acids. Germline V gene sequence: CDR1 SGHRS, CDR2 YFSETQ. V gave up 4 bases and J gave up 3 bases, with 17 bases separating them. CDR3 DNA: TGCGCCAGCAGCGGGGGTCCGGGGGACCTCTACAATGAGCAGTTCTTC. It yields the protein CASSGGPGDLYNEQFF.

The rearrangement links TRBV19 to TRBJ1-1; D not resolved. Trimming removed 6 bases from V and 1 base from J, with 15 bases in between. Per germline, CDR1 LNHDA and CDR2 SQIVND (reference sequence). This CDR3 is built from 15 residues. The chain's CDR3 is CASRWSGPRNTEAFF. CDR3 nucleotides: TGTGCCAGTAGATGGAGTGGCCCGAGGAACACTGAAGCTTTCTTT.

The chain employs TRBV6-1 and TRBJ2-1, with D perhaps TRBD2 (7 bases). V was cut by 11 bases and J by 4 bases, with 15 bases left in between. Per the germline V gene, CDR1 is MNHNS and CDR2 is SASEGT. The CDR3 loop spans 13 amino acids. The CDR3, as DNA: TGTGCCGTTAAGGGGGGAGGGTACAATGAGCAGTTCTTC. Translated, it gives CAVKGGGYNEQFF.

The CDR3 spells CASSEAGGLVYEQYF. CDR3 coding DNA: TGTGCCAGCAGTGAAGCGGGGGGGTTGGTCTACGAGCAGTACTTC. This chain links TRBV6-1 with TRBJ2-7, with 7 bases matching TRBD2. V lost 0 bases, J lost 3 bases, and 5 bases stayed unmatched. This CDR3 has 15 amino acids. CDR1 is MNHNS, CDR2 SASEGT, per germline.

J is TRBJ1-3 and V is TRBV7-2; D not resolved. The CDR3 covers 15 residues. V shed 5 bases and J shed 0 bases, with 11 bases lying between them. The germline V gene encodes CDR1 SGHTA and CDR2 FQGNSA. As DNA, the CDR3 is TGTGCCAGCAGCCGATCATTTAGCTCTGGAAACACCATATATTTT. Amino acid sequence: CASSRSFSSGNTIYF.

The V and J genes are TRBV11-2 and TRBJ2-2; D remains unclear. The V end lost 3 bases, the J end lost 6 bases, and 20 bases lay between the germline ends. CDR1 and CDR2 from the germline V gene are SGHAT and FQNNGV. This CDR3 spans 17 amino acids. The CDR3 nucleotides are TGTGCCAGCAGCTTTCTTTCCGGGTCTTTTCAAGCCGGGGAGCTGTTTTTT. This gives the protein CASSFLSGSFQAGELFF.

The chain couples TRBV6-1 to TRBJ1-2; D is ambiguous. The CDR3 extends over 13 amino acids. CDR1 is MNHNS, CDR2 SASEGT, per germline. Trimming took 0 bases from V and 4 from J, leaving 6 bases between them. In DNA, the CDR3 is TGTGCCAGCAGTGAAGCGGGGAGCTATGGCTACACCTTC. Translated: CASSEAGSYGYTF.